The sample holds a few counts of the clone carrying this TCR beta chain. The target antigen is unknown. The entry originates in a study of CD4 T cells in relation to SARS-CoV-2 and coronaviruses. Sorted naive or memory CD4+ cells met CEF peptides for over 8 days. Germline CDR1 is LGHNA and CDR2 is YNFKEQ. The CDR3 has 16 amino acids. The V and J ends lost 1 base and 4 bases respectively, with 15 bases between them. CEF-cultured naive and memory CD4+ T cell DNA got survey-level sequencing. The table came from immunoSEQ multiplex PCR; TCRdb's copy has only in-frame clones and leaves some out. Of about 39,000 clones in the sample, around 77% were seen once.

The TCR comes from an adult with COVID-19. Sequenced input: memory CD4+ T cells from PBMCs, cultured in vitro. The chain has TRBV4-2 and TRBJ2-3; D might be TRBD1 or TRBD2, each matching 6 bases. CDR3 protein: CASSQAGPGEADTQYF. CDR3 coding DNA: TGTGCCAGCAGCCAAGCTGGTCCAGGGGAGGCAGATACGCAGTATTTT.